This entry concerns a single T cell receptor beta chain. Its antigen is unidentified. Libraries were prepared by immunoSEQ multiplex PCR; TCRdb keeps only in-frame clonotypes and omits some of them. Of about 49,000 clones listed, over 90% are singletons. Trimming pared 0 bases from V and 0 bases from J, leaving 11 bases between. In germline, CDR1 is LNHDA, CDR2 SQIVND (reference sequence). CDR3 size: 16 residues. This specimen comes from a study of T cells in tuberculosis. Study overall: The T cells targeted glucose monomycolate, a mycobacterial lipid, via CD1B.

The time point: new active TB diagnosis, blood taken before or within 7 days of starting treatment. Confirmation came from sputum smear and/or culture positivity for M. tuberculosis. Each clinical donor contributed on average around 92,000 T cells from unsorted cryopreserved PBMC. Findings and limits, study-wide: The TCR-beta difference was not significant; alpha differences partly reflected length.

The rearrangement joins TRBV19 to TRBJ1-1, with no clear D. This TCR came from an adult with tuberculosis. This specimen was PBMCs, taken at tuberculosis diagnosis. The CDR3 DNA reads TGTGCCAGTAGTATAGACCCAGGAAGAATGAACACTGAAGCTTTCTTT. It translates to CASSIDPGRMNTEAFF.